Included here is one T cell receptor (beta chain) sequence, with context. The antigen is unknown. It was with 60 Vbeta and 13 Jbeta primers that the PCR ran. Method: immunoSEQ multiplex PCR; TCRdb's copy keeps in-frame clones and lacks some. Of roughly 70,000 clones in the sample, just over 75% were seen once. Germline loops: CDR1 GTSNPN, CDR2 SVGIG (reference sequence). This CDR3 has 14 amino acids. With 7 bases clipped from V and 4 bases from J, the junction kept 6 bases outside the gene matches. This specimen belongs to a study of cytomegalovirus exposure and HLA in healthy donors. General study points: Several of the most significant clusters appeared, in a later analysis, to be linked to common viral pathogens. Previous analysis showed most TCR beta V segments were productive about 87% or about 30% of the time.

Specimen: PBMCs. The receptor was isolated from a man aged 45-65 years in good health and CMV-seronegative. The chain has TRBV30 and TRBJ1-3; TRBD1 agrees at 11 bases. The CDR3: CAYGQGALGNTIYF. CDR3 nucleotide sequence: TGTGCCTACGGACAGGGGGCGCTAGGAAACACCATATATTTT.